This T cell receptor beta chain comes out of a study of cytotoxic CD8 clonotypes in ibrutinib-treated CLL. Overall study findings and caveats: At the start, clonality exceeded age-matched healthy donors and followed circulating CD8+ T-cell counts.

Investigators sought sequencing depths of between 1 in 200,000 and 1 in 1 million T cells. TCRdb's copy holds only in-frame clones and misses some; the assay was immunoSEQ multiplex PCR. The sample yields about 310,000 clones, more than 65% seen once. Regarding this clone: Its antigen is unidentified.

Trimming took 6 bases from V and 4 from J, leaving 6 bases between them. The CDR3 runs 12 residues. In germline, CDR1 is MDHEN, CDR2 SYDVKM. Specimen: PBMCs, collected before ibrutinib treatment. The chain employs TRBV28 and TRBJ1-4; no clear D gene. The TCR comes from a human donor with chronic lymphocytic leukemia. CDR3 DNA: TGTGCCAGCAGATTTGTTAATGAAAAACTGTTTTTT. Translated: CASRFVNEKLFF.